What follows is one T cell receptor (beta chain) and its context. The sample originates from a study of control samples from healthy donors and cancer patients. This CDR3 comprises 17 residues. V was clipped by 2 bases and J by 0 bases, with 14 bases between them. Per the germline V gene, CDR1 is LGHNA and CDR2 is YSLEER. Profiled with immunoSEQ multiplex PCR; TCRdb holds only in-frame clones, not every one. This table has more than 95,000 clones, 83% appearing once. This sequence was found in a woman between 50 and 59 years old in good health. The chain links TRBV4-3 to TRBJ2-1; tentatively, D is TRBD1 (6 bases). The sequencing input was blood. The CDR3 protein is CASSQLETGSSYNEQFF. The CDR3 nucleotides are TGCGCCAGCAGCCAATTGGAGACAGGTAGCTCCTACAATGAGCAGTTCTTC.